This T cell receptor (beta chain) was sequenced in a study of blood T cell repertoires in COVID-19. TCRdb keeps only in-frame clones here, not all; method: immunoSEQ multiplex PCR. The table shows roughly 100,000 clones, with around nine tenths occurring only once. The CDR3 totals 20 residues. With 0 bases clipped from V and 3 bases from J, the junction kept 8 bases outside the gene matches. From germline, CDR1 is LGHNA and CDR2 YNFKEQ. The source of this sequence is a man aged 50 or older in a cohort sampled during active COVID-19. The genes are TRBV4-2 and TRBJ2-2; 15 bases are a match to TRBD2. Sequenced input: peripheral blood. In DNA, the CDR3 is TGTGCCAGCAGCCAAGACGATTGGACTAGCGGGGGGGCCTACACCGGGGAGCTGTTTTTT. Residues: CASSQDDWTSGGAYTGELFF.